This T cell receptor beta chain was retrieved from a study of vaccination effects on CD4 cells after COVID-19 (dated by TCRdb to 2021 to 2024). Study-wide context: To identify antigen-specific CD4+ T cell clonotypes by their expansion, the ViraFEST assay first stimulated PBMC with viral peptide pools and then applied TCR sequencing. Cultures from other donors in the study were sequenced with the Oncomine TCR Beta short-read assay on an Illumina iSeq 100. In both COVID-19 convalescent patients and infection-naive vaccine recipients, the study compared SARS-CoV-2 spike-specific CD4+ TCR repertoires from before mRNA vaccination with those from after it. A total of 10 COVID-19 convalescent patients and a handful of SARS-CoV-2-naive healthy vaccine recipients were included in the full study. Some 2 million PBMC per well were cultured in IMDM with 5% human AB serum, roughly 10 IU/ml IL-2 and gentamicin, plus 10 ug/ml peptides. Participants received two doses of either the BNT162b2 or the mRNA-1273 mRNA SARS-CoV-2 vaccine. Findings and caveats that apply to the study as a whole: Only a small number of convalescent patients were included, and no early post-infection timepoints were available, which limited the study. Marked clonal contraction was observed in both infection-induced and vaccine-induced clones at late post-vaccination timepoints, consistent with waning T cell responses. Among healthy vaccine recipients, nearly all vaccine-induced clones were SARS-CoV-2 mono-reactive, and only 1 of 255 was cross-reactive with common cold coronaviruses.

Details on this clone: Its antigen is unknown. No base-level quality is on record; no much larger clone is a single base apart.

After approximately 11 days of culture, CD4+ T cells were isolated with the EasySep CD4+ T cell isolation kit. Negative nucleocapsid antibody results before and after vaccination confirmed that the healthy vaccine recipients had no prior SARS-CoV-2 infection. On days 3 and 7, half of the culture medium was replaced with fresh IL-2-containing medium. Each peptide stimulation condition was cultured in triplicate wells unless otherwise noted. PBMC were separated from whole blood using Ficoll-Paque Plus gradient centrifugation and were then either cryopreserved at -140C or used fresh. The QIAamp micro DNA kit was used to extract genomic DNA from the cultured CD4+ T cells. From a lookup of the germline V gene, CDR1 and CDR2 are SGHAT and FQNNGV. From the cysteine up to the phenylalanine, the CDR3 has a length of 15 residues. Of the read, only the CDR3 DNA is kept; its 45 bases are in frame from base 1. The junction shows trimming of 1 base on V and 5 bases on J, and the gene matches do not reach 2 bases of it.

The library was generated by the immunoSEQ multiplex PCR assay. DNA from the cultured, isolated CD4+ T cells was subjected to TCR beta CDR3 sequencing. Concerning the study's data processing: Non-productive TCR sequences were discarded, and reads were trimmed to the CDR3 region, with only CDR3s of 7 or more amino acids retained. Antigen-specific clonotypes were identified using the MANAFEST web app by comparison of expansion in peptide wells against reference cultures. To count as positive, a clone had to show expansion at FDR<0.05 compared with the reference and with all other wells, an odds ratio above 5, and a frequency above 0.1% in two replicate wells. A clonotype was defined as cross-reactive if the clonotype was significantly expanded both in SARS-CoV-2 spike wells and in at least one common cold coronavirus spike condition. CDR3 similarity was assessed by Levenshtein distance using the stringdist R package, and unrooted trees were constructed with ape in R 3.6.1. TCRdb limited this immuneACCESS table to in-frame rearrangements with V and J called. A share of clones is missing; checked studies link under half to unresolved V genes, and the rest is unexplained. The V and J calls and clone size are taken from that table; D and trimming were inferred from the DNA. This sample gives more than 30,000 clones in total; 70% of them show up just once. About 3.8% of the sample comes from the top ten.

The V and J genes are TRBV11-2 and TRBJ2-2; the junction holds 9 bases that match TRBD2. Sequenced here: CD4+ T cells from PBMCs cultured without peptide, sampled before COVID-19 vaccination. The sequence derives from a human donor who received a COVID-19 vaccine. The CDR3 loop reads CASSLGGRATGELFF. The sequenced DNA is TGTGCCAGCAGCTTAGGCGGGAGGGCGACCGGGGAGCTGTTTTTT.